This T cell receptor beta chain comes out of a study of response to subunit inactivated influenza vaccine. This clonotype was counted many times. The target antigen is unknown. Study conclusions and caveats: Every seasonal influenza vaccination brings in few new T cells, the authors suggested.

Each CDR3 protein gets one entry after TCRdb re-called the RT-PCR reads with MiXCR. The sample contains approximately 500,000 distinct CDR3 sequences, 14% of which appear only once. The specimen comprised PBMCs from blood, sampled 11 to 12 days after vaccination. The origin of this receptor is a man between 45 and 60 years old who received an inactivated influenza vaccine.

The CDR3 protein is CATSDINYGYTF. CDR3 sequence (DNA): TGTGCCACCAGTGATATAAACTATGGCTACACCTTC. The V and J genes are TRBV24-1 and TRBJ1-2, with D hard to call. Deletions cut 3 bases from V and 2 bases from J, with 3 bases between. The CDR3 runs to 12 residues. Germline-derived CDR1 and CDR2 are KGHDR and SFDVKD.